The clone carrying this TCR beta chain was recorded at least ten times. Its antigen is unknown. RNA transcripts served as template for amplifying TCR beta CDR3 sequences. The authors performed first-round RT-PCR with HTBI primers and then a second-round multiplex PCR. TCRdb processed the multiplex PCR reads anew with MiXCR; each CDR3 protein has one entry. This table holds roughly 500,000 distinct CDR3 sequences, over 13% found once. Moderate-to-severe activity, CAS ≥3, NOSPECS ≥4 and a duration under 3 months were seen in donors with ophthalmopathy. Researchers turned away patients with other autoimmune diseases, uncontrolled infections, pregnancy or lactation. The data were taken from a study of Graves' ophthalmopathy and Graves' hyperthyroidism. Study-wide results and caveats: Separation of ophthalmopathy from stable hyperthyroidism was achieved by a 13-signature model, at 85% to 90% sensitivity and about 81% specificity. The blood repertoire also included most expanded thyroid clonotypes above 0.001 frequency.

This CDR3 is built from 15 residues. Per germline, CDR1 SQVTM and CDR2 ANQGSEA. The V gene lost 0 bases and the J gene lost 4 bases, with 15 bases spanning the gap. The sample comprised blood. V gene TRBV29-1 combines with J gene TRBJ1-2; the D is unclear. The source is a woman under 40 with Graves' ophthalmopathy. As DNA, the CDR3 is TGCAGCGTTGAAGATGGCGGGCTGGTGACCTATGGCTACACCTTC. It specifies CSVEDGGLVTYGYTF.